This passage covers 10 T cell receptor beta chains from one sample sequenced in a study of cytomegalovirus exposure and HLA in healthy donors. In the PCR, 60 Vbeta and 13 Jbeta primers were used. Repertoires were generated with immunoSEQ multiplex PCR, while TCRdb's copy carries only in-frame clones and drops some. The table records about 90,000 clones, approximately 56% of them present only once. Material: PBMCs. These receptors all stem from a woman aged 25 to 45 in good health and CMV-seropositive.

This clone has just one count. The rearrangement joins TRBV13 to TRBJ1-2; the D gene is possibly TRBD1 (5 bases). V gave up 3 bases and J gave up 3 bases, with 14 bases separating them. This CDR3 is built from 15 residues. The germline V gene encodes CDR1 PRHDT and CDR2 FYEKMQ (reference sequence). The CDR3 DNA follows: TGTGCCAGCAGCTTCCAGGGATGGGGGGACTATGGCTACACCTTC. This sequence encodes CASSFQGWGDYGYTF.

This clone was counted a few times. The chain recombines TRBV6-1 with TRBJ2-5; D gene ambiguous. CDR1 MNHNS and CDR2 SASEGT come from the germline V gene. V shed 2 bases and J shed 2 bases, with 12 bases lying between them. There are 15 residues in the CDR3. The CDR3 spells CASSELVLQQETQYF. CDR3 bases: TGTGCCAGCAGTGAATTGGTACTACAACAAGAGACCCAGTACTTC.

The chain recombines TRBV5-1 with TRBJ2-5; the match to TRBD2 covers 11 bases. Germline trimming cut 4 bases from V and 5 bases from J; bases unmatched to any gene: 10. Germline V lookup: CDR1 SGHRS, CDR2 YFSETQ. The CDR3 consists of 16 residues. The CDR3 bases are TGCGCCAGCAGCCCCGGGATAGCGGGGGGGTCGGAGACCCAGTACTTC. Protein: CASSPGIAGGSETQYF.

CDR3 nucleotides: TGTGCCAGTACCACAGGGGGCGGATGGAGCAATCAGCCCCAGCATTTT. This translates into CASTTGGGWSNQPQHF. The gene calls are TRBV19 and TRBJ1-5, with 9 bases matching TRBD1. Trimming removed 7 bases from V and 1 base from J; junction bases left unmatched: 8. From germline, CDR1 is LNHDA and CDR2 SQIVND (reference sequence). The CDR3 totals 16 residues.

The DNA for the CDR3 is TGTGCCAGCAGCCACGGGGGGCCGGCAGATACGCAGTATTTT. Translating gives CASSHGGPADTQYF. The rearrangement uses TRBV6-1 and TRBJ2-3, with D perhaps TRBD2 (7 bases). This CDR3 is built from 14 residues. CDR1 MNHNS and CDR2 SASEGT come from the germline V gene. V lost 6 bases, J lost 4 bases, and 14 bases lay in between.

The rearrangement joins TRBV7-3 to TRBJ1-5, with a tentative D call TRBD1 (6 bases). The CDR3 consists of 13 residues. V was shortened by 8 bases and J by 3 bases, with 11 bases between the two germline ends. Germline V gene sequence: CDR1 SGHTA, CDR2 FQGTGA. The CDR3 DNA reads TGTGCCAGCGGGATGGGGGCCAATCAGCCCCAGCATTTT. It yields the protein CASGMGANQPQHF.

The V gene is TRBV5-1, the J gene TRBJ1-6; D possibly corresponds to TRBD1 (5 bases). CDR1 is SGHRS and CDR2 is YFSETQ in the germline V gene. Trimming left V 4 bases short and J 7 bases short, with 12 bases between. The CDR3 length is 14 residues. CDR3 loop: CASSLGVQNSPLHF. CDR3 DNA: TGCGCCAGCAGCCTAGGGGTACAAAATTCACCCCTCCACTTT. Variable domain in full (rest from reference TRBV5-1 and TRBJ1-6): KAGVTQTPRYLIKTRGQQVTLSCSPISGHRSVSWYQQTPGQGLQFLFEYFSETQRNKGNFPGRFSGRQFSNSRSEMNVSTLELGDSALYLCASSLGVQNSPLHFGNGTRLTVT.

In its sample, this clone was seen a few times. The rearrangement joins TRBV2 to TRBJ1-1; tentative D call: TRBD1 (5 bases). The CDR3 length is 12 residues. CDR1 SNHLY and CDR2 FYNNEI come from the germline V gene. V dropped 8 bases and J dropped 6 bases, with 13 bases sitting between them. The CDR3 region is CASQEGLAEAFF. CDR3 DNA sequence: TGTGCCAGCCAGGAGGGGTTGGCTGAAGCTTTCTTT.

V is TRBV4-2 and J is TRBJ2-5, with a possible D match to TRBD2 (5 bases). Germline V gene lookup returns CDR1 LGHNA and CDR2 YNFKEQ. CDR3 length: 15 amino acids. V was cut by 2 bases and J by 5 bases, with 15 bases left in between. CDR3 DNA sequence: TGTGCCAGCAGCCAAACCGCCGGGGAATGGGAGACCCAGTACTTC. This gives the protein CASSQTAGEWETQYF.

The chain combines TRBV4-2 with TRBJ1-1, with D perhaps TRBD1 (5 bases). CDR1 is LGHNA and CDR2 is YNFKEQ in the germline V gene. The germline V and J ends were trimmed by 5 bases and 1 base, with 14 bases remaining between them. The CDR3 covers 15 residues. CDR3 nucleotide sequence: TGTGCCAGCAGCTTCCGCAGGGACTCGAACACTGAAGCTTTCTTT. Translating gives CASSFRRDSNTEAFF.